This T cell receptor (beta chain) stems from a study of early T cells in non-severe SARS-CoV-2 infection. The length of the CDR3 is 13 residues. Trimming stripped 5 bases from V and 4 bases from J, with 14 bases between. The germline gives CDR1 SQVTM, CDR2 ANQGSEA. From the 5' RACE reads, TCRdb called clonotypes with MiXCR, one entry per CDR3 protein. The repertoire holds about 55,000 distinct CDR3 sequences, with under 7.5% as singletons. The chain employs TRBV29-1 and TRBJ1-1; the D gene is possibly TRBD1 (6 bases). Here the sequenced sample was whole blood, taken at baseline. The sequence derives from an adult who was a healthcare worker with PCR-confirmed SARS-CoV-2 infection or an uninfected control (not recorded which). CDR3 protein: CSVQIQGSTEAFF. The DNA of the CDR3 is TGCAGCGTTCAGATCCAGGGGTCCACTGAAGCTTTCTTT.